This TCR beta chain was obtained from a study of monozygotic twins with inflammatory bowel disease. Study-level results: T cell subtypes were not distinguishable in this analysis.

From germline, CDR1 is SGHDN and CDR2 FVKESK. CDR3 length equals 16 residues. Regarding this clonotype: The antigen is unknown.

TCRdb re-called the 5' RACE reads; every CDR3 protein appears as one record, without DNA. This listing includes approximately 110,000 distinct CDR3 sequences. The chain carries TRBV14 and TRBJ1-4; the D gene TCRdb calls, TRBD1, cannot be checked with no DNA. This sequence originates from a human donor with ulcerative colitis or Crohn's disease, or a healthy co-twin of an affected twin (not recorded which). Specimen: blood. This chain's CDR3 is CASSQAATGEHEKLFF. The whole variable domain, filled in from reference TRBV14 and TRBJ1-4, reads EAGVTQFPSHSVIEKGQTVTLRCDPISGHDNLYWYRRVMGKEIKFLLHFVKESKQDESGMPNNRFLAERTGGTYSTLKVQPAELEDSGVYFCASSQAATGEHEKLFFGSGTQLSVL.